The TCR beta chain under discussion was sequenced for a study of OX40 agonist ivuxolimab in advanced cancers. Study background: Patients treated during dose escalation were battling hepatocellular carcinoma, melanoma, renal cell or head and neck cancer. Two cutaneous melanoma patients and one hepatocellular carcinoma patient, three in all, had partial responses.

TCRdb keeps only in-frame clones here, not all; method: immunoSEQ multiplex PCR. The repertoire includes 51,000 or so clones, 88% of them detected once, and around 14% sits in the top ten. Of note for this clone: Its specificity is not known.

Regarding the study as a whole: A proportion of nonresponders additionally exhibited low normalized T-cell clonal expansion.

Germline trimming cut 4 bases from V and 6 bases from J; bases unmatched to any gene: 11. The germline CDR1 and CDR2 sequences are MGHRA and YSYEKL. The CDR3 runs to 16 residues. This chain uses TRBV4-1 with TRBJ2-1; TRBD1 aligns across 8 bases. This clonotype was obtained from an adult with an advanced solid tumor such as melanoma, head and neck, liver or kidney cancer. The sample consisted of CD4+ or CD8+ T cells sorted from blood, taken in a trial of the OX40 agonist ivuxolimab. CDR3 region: CASSPSLGQGGNEQFF. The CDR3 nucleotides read TGCGCCAGCAGCCCCTCCCTAGGACAGGGCGGCAATGAGCAGTTCTTC.